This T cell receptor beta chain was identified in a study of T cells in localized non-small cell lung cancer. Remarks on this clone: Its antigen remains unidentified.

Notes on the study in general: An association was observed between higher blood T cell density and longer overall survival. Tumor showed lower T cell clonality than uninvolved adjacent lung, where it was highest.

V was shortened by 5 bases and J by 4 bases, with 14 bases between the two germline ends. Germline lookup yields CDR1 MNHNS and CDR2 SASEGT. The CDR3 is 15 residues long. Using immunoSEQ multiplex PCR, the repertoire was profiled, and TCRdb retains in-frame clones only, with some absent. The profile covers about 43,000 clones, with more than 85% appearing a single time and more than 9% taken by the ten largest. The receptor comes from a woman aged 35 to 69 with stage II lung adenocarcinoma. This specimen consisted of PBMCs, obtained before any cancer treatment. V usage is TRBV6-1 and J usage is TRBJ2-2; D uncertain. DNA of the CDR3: TGTGCCAGCAGTCCTCAGGCTTTACCCACCGGGGAGCTGTTTTTT. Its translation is CASSPQALPTGELFF.